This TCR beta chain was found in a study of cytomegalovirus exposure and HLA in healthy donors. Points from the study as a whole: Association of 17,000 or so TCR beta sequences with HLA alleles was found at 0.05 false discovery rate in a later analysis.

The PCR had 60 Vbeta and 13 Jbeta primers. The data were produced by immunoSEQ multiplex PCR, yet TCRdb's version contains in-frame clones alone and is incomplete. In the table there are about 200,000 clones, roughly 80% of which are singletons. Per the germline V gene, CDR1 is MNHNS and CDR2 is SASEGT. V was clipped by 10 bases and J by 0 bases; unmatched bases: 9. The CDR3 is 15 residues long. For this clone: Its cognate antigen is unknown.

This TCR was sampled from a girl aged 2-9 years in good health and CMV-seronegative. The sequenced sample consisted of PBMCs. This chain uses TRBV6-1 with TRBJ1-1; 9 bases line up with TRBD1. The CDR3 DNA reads TGTGCCACCGGACAGGGGAACCTCATGAACACTGAAGCTTTCTTT. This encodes CATGQGNLMNTEAFF.